The next 9 T cell receptor beta chains were all read from a single sample in a study of CD8 T cells in Susac syndrome. It was with random hexamers that roughly 0.5 to 1 ug RNA was reverse transcribed. MiXCR was run by TCRdb on the immunoSEQ multiplex PCR reads, yielding one entry per CDR3 protein. Found here are 130,000 or so distinct CDR3 sequences, roughly 94% of them singletons; the top ten hold about 0.089%. Material for sequencing was CD4+ T cells from PBMCs. The receptors derive from a human donor in good health.

CDR3 in amino acids: CASSDLAGGIALPTQYF. The CDR3 nucleotides are TGTGCCAGCAGTGATCTAGCGGGAGGTATAGCACTGCCTACGCAGTATTTT. V usage is TRBV25-1 and J usage is TRBJ2-3, with 11 bases that match TRBD2. The CDR3 sequence is 17 residues long. CDR1 MGHDK and CDR2 SYGVNS come from the germline V gene. Unmatched junction bases numbered 13, after V lost 3 bases and J lost 8 bases. The full variable domain, rest sourced from reference TRBV25-1 and TRBJ2-3, is EADIYQTPRYLVIGTGKKITLECSQTMGHDKMYWYQQDPGMELHLIHYSYGVNSTEKGDLSSESTVSRIRTEHFPLTLESARPSHTSQYLCASSDLAGGIALPTQYFGPGTRLTVL.

V gene TRBV3-1 combines with J gene TRBJ2-1; 12 positions match TRBD2. The CDR3 sequence is 15 residues long. The germline gives CDR1 LGHDT, CDR2 YNNKEL (reference sequence). With V trimmed by 4 bases and J by 6 bases, 4 bases remained unmatched. The CDR3 DNA reads TGTGCCAGCAGCCCAGGACTAGCGGGGCCCAATGAGCAGTTCTTC. Translating gives CASSPGLAGPNEQFF.

This rearrangement joins TRBV10-3 to TRBJ1-2; TRBD1 matches at 9 bases. V was clipped by 3 bases and J by 7 bases; unmatched bases: 6. This CDR3 comprises 14 residues. Germline V gene lookup returns CDR1 ENHRY and CDR2 SYGVKD. CDR3 nucleotides: TGTGCCATCAGTGATAACAGGGGGCAAAGTGGCTACACCTTC. Translating it yields CAISDNRGQSGYTF.

The chain is built from TRBV18 and TRBJ2-1, with 9 bases aligning to TRBD2. With 6 bases clipped from V and 10 bases from J, the junction kept 10 bases outside the gene matches. CDR1 and CDR2 (germline): KGHSH, LQKENI. The CDR3 has 14 residues. The CDR3 sequence: CASSPWASGNEQFF. The CDR3 DNA reads TGTGCCAGCTCTCCCTGGGCTAGCGGGAACGAGCAGTTCTTC.

This clonotype appeared once. The CDR3 region is CASSIVLAGGEQYF. CDR3 DNA: TGTGCCAGTAGTATAGTTCTAGCGGGAGGCGAGCAGTACTTC. This chain connects TRBV19 to TRBJ2-7; 11 nucleotides agree with TRBD2. The germline gives CDR1 LNHDA, CDR2 SQIVND (reference sequence). The CDR3 is 14 residues long. With 1 base clipped from V and 6 bases from J, the junction kept 2 bases outside the gene matches.

The count of this clonotype is one. CDR3 loop: CASSLSPGPNTEAFF. In nucleotides, the CDR3 is TGTGCCAGCAGCTTATCCCCAGGCCCGAACACTGAAGCTTTCTTT. This chain joins TRBV7-9 and TRBJ1-1; D gene unclear. Per the germline V gene, CDR1 is SEHNR and CDR2 is FQNEAQ (reference sequence). The CDR3 loop spans 15 amino acids. V lost 2 bases and J lost 1, with 11 bases in between.

The rearrangement links TRBV6-5 to TRBJ2-7; 8 bases match TRBD2. The CDR3 consists of 14 residues. The trim removed 6 bases at V and 3 bases at J, leaving 7 bases unmatched. Germline V gene sequence: CDR1 MNHEY, CDR2 SVGAGI. The CDR3 DNA follows: TGTGCCAGCAGCCGGACTAGCTGGAGCTACGAGCAGTACTTC. Residues: CASSRTSWSYEQYF.

The chain employs TRBV7-3 and TRBJ1-2; D is possibly TRBD1 (6 bases). Trimming pared 5 bases from V and 0 bases from J, leaving 13 bases between. Germline V gene data show CDR1 as SGHTA and CDR2 as FQGTGA. The CDR3 extends over 15 amino acids. CDR3 sequence: CASSRGDTANYGYTF. DNA for the CDR3: TGTGCCAGCAGCCGCGGGGACACCGCTAACTATGGCTACACCTTC.

This clonotype was recorded once. The chain couples TRBV7-2 to TRBJ2-6; weak D call: TRBD1 (6 bases). CDR3 length: 16 residues. Germline CDR1 is SGHTA and CDR2 is FQGNSA. V lost 1 base to trimming and J lost 1 base, with 8 bases between them. The CDR3: CASSLEQGSGANVLTF. As DNA, the CDR3 is TGTGCCAGCAGCTTAGAACAGGGATCTGGGGCCAACGTCCTGACTTTC.